The rows below give T cell receptor beta chains drawn from one sample of a study of T-cell reconstitution after alpha-beta-depleted transplantation in children. TCRdb reanalysed the PCR reads using MiXCR and keeps one entry per CDR3 protein. The sample holds 200,000 or so distinct CDR3 sequences, just under 6.5% seen once. Specimen: PBMCs, collected before TCRalphabeta/CD19-depleted stem cell transplant. These receptors came from a girl under three years old with combined immunodeficiency, due to receive a stem cell transplant. The CDR3 runs from the conserved cysteine through the conserved F or W. A D gene is named only where the DNA matches it firmly. For some rows the clone size is stated as once, few or many, or as a class when expanded; others skip it.

v_call	d_call	j_call	clone_size	cdr3_nt	cdr3_aa
TRBV21-1	.	TRBJ2-5	many	TGTGCCAGCAGCAAAGAAACCTGTTTACCCTTACAAGAGACCCAGTACTTC	CASSKETCLPLQETQYF
TRBV29-1	.	TRBJ1-2	few	TGCAGCGTACCCGACCCCTTTTGGGGCTACACCTTC	CSVPDPFWGYTF
TRBV5-1	TRBD1	TRBJ2-7	many	TGCGCCAGCAGCCAAGGACAGGGGGCGGGCTACGAGCAGTACTTC	CASSQGQGAGYEQYF
TRBV12-3/TRBV12-4	.	TRBJ2-7	many	TGTGCCAGCAGTTTCCTTGTCTCCCGAGGTTCCTCCTACGAGCAGTACTTC	CASSFLVSRGSSYEQYF
TRBV28	.	TRBJ1-1	many	TGTGCCAGCAGTCGTGGGGGGGGAACTGAAGCTTTCTTT	CASSRGGGTEAFF
TRBV27	.	TRBJ2-1	many	TGTGCCAGCAGTTTGGACTATGGGGGTAATGAGCAGTTCTTC	CASSLDYGGNEQFF
TRBV19	TRBD2	TRBJ2-2	.	TGTGCCAGTAACCTAGCGGGAGTAGCCGCGAACACCGGGGAGCTGTTTTTT	CASNLAGVAANTGELFF
TRBV27	.	TRBJ2-7	many	TGTGCCAGCAGTTTGGGGGTCAACTACGAGCAGTACTTC	CASSLGVNYEQYF
TRBV12-3/TRBV12-4	.	TRBJ2-7	many	TGTGCCAGCAGTGGGTCCGGTTTTACCGAGCAGTACTTC	CASSGSGFTEQYF
TRBV7-9	TRBD1	TRBJ2-1	many	TGTGCCAGCAGCTTACCACCGGGACAGGGGAGAAATGAGCAGTTCTTC	CASSLPPGQGRNEQFF
TRBV4-3	.	TRBJ1-1	many	TGCGCCAGCAGCCAAGAATCAACAGGGTATACTGAAGCTTTCTTT	CASSQESTGYTEAFF
TRBV24-1	.	TRBJ2-5	many	TGTGCCACCAGTGATGGGTACCAAGAGACCCAGTACTTC	CATSDGYQETQYF
TRBV15	TRBD2	TRBJ2-7	many	TGTGCCACCAGCATGCATCTAGCGGGAGCCCACGAGCAGTACTTC	CATSMHLAGAHEQYF
TRBV20-1	.	TRBJ2-7	few	TGCAGTGCTAGAGGCCTACCGGACAGCCCTTCCTACGAGCAGTACTTC	CSARGLPDSPSYEQYF
TRBV7-3	.	TRBJ2-5	.	TGTGCCAGCAGCTCCCCAGGGATTAGTCGAGAAGAGACCCAGTACTTC	CASSSPGISREETQYF
TRBV7-2	.	TRBJ1-1	many	TGTGCCAGCAGCTTAGAAGGGGTCTGGGTCACTGAAGCTTTCTTT	CASSLEGVWVTEAFF
TRBV28	TRBD1	TRBJ2-1	many	TGTGCCAGCAGTTTCGGACAGGGGGCGTGGAATGAGCAGTTCTTC	CASSFGQGAWNEQFF